This T cell receptor beta chain was observed in a study of blood T cell repertoires in COVID-19. Turning to the study itself: The study drew acute and convalescent COVID-19 samples from the United States, Italy and Spain. T cells, B-cell-depleted T cells, or PBMCs supplied cDNA or gDNA.

Individuals drawn from approximately 22 US areas were roughly 18 to 95 years old. Method: immunoSEQ multiplex PCR; TCRdb's copy keeps in-frame clones and lacks some. The repertoire holds about 270,000 clones, with about 90% as singletons. Germline CDR1 is MDHEN and CDR2 is SYDVKM. V shed 2 bases, J shed 4 bases, and the junction held 4 bases outside the gene matches. The CDR3 extends over 15 amino acids. The V gene is TRBV28, the J gene TRBJ2-3; 9 bases line up with TRBD2. Sequencing was done on a sample of PBMCs or T cells enriched from blood (not recorded which). The sequence was collected from a woman aged 55-70 years who had recovered from COVID-19. The CDR3: CASSLLAGNADTQYF. In DNA, the CDR3 is TGTGCCAGCAGTTTACTAGCGGGAAATGCAGATACGCAGTATTTT.